This T cell receptor (beta chain) was captured by sequencing in a study of cytomegalovirus exposure and HLA in healthy donors. Notes on this clone: What it binds is not known.

Points from the study as a whole: Being indistinguishable, some V segments were excluded, TRBV6-2 and TRBV6-3 among them.

It was with 60 Vbeta and 13 Jbeta primers that the PCR ran. TCRdb keeps only in-frame clones here, not all; method: immunoSEQ multiplex PCR. The sample has about 130,000 clones, over 65% seen once; the top ten hold around 1.2%. CDR3 length: 19 amino acids. V lost 5 bases and J lost 1; bases outside the gene matches: 13. Germline lookup yields CDR1 MNHEY and CDR2 SMNVEV (reference sequence). The source is a man in his fifties in good health and CMV-seronegative. V is TRBV27 and J is TRBJ2-7; 14 bases match TRBD2. The material sequenced was PBMCs. Written as DNA, the CDR3 is TGTGCCAGCAGTCGTTTTTCCCCGGGACTAGCGGGAGTTTCCTACGAGCAGTACTTC. It is translated as CASSRFSPGLAGVSYEQYF.